This TCR beta chain was sequenced during a study of shared clonotypes between healthy human individuals. CDR3 size: 15 residues. The germline gives CDR1 MGHRA, CDR2 YSYEKL. V shed 5 bases and J shed 0 bases, with 14 bases lying between them. Naive CD8 populations comprised CD45RO-negative cells positively selected for CCR7, excluding terminally differentiated effector memory CD45RA+ cells. Clones were read by immunoSEQ multiplex PCR, and TCRdb kept only the in-frame ones, dropping some. The sample includes fewer than 1 million clones, 90% to 98% of them seen just once. Sequenced sample: naive CD8+ T cells sorted from blood. The TCR comes from a man aged 25 to 45 in good health. The rearrangement joins TRBV4-1 to TRBJ2-7; D possibly corresponds to TRBD2 (6 bases). The CDR3 protein is CASSAREEASYEQYF. CDR3 coding DNA: TGCGCCAGCAGCGCCAGGGAGGAGGCCTCCTACGAGCAGTACTTC.